These 14 T cell receptor beta chains were sequenced from one sample in a study of regulatory T cells in long-lasting Graves disease. Time point: persistent/refractory GD, antithyroid drugs over 5 years with positive TRAb. The TCR library was made from RNA that had been extracted from PBMCs in TRIzol. Through Arm-PCR of CDR3 regions and iRepertoire HTBI primers, TCR beta libraries were built. TCRdb redid the calling of the multiplex PCR reads with MiXCR, one entry per CDR3 protein. The sample consists of a few hundred thousand distinct CDR3 sequences, approximately 25% of them appearing once. The sample in question was peripheral blood mononuclear cells (PBMCs), obtained when the disease was refractory, from a patient treated with antithyroid drugs. These receptors were collected from a woman aged 35 to 49 with Graves disease.

This clonotype was seen more than once but under ten times. The chain couples TRBV9 to TRBJ2-1; no firm D call. Germline CDR1 and CDR2: SGDLS and YYNGEE. V was clipped by 1 base and J by 0 bases, with 20 bases between them. This CDR3 comprises 19 residues. CDR3 sequence reads: CASSVKVHGGTFSYNEQFF. The CDR3 nucleotides read TGTGCCAGCAGCGTAAAAGTCCATGGCGGCACCTTCTCCTACAATGAGCAGTTCTTC.

The genes are TRBV10-3 and TRBJ2-6; TRBD1 might be the D (5 bases). V was cut by 3 bases and J by 2 bases, with 5 bases left in between. The CDR3 sequence is 14 residues long. CDR1 is ENHRY and CDR2 is SYGVKD in the germline V gene. The CDR3 DNA sequence: TGTGCCATCAGTGACAGGGCTGGGGCCAACGTCCTGACTTTC. Amino acid sequence: CAISDRAGANVLTF.

This clonotype was detected many times. The J gene is TRBJ2-5, the V gene TRBV12-3 or TRBV12-4; D is undetermined. V was cut by 3 bases and J by 5 bases, with 22 bases left in between. The CDR3 runs 17 residues. CDR3 loop: CASSFGATIIKWETQYF. CDR3 DNA sequence: TGTGCCAGCAGTTTTGGTGCGACGATCATCAAGTGGGAGACCCAGTACTTC.

This rearrangement joins TRBV19 to TRBJ2-3; the D is unclear. This CDR3 contains 15 residues. V lost 4 bases and J lost 2, with 13 bases in between. The germline CDR1 and CDR2 sequences are LNHDA and SQIVND (reference sequence). CDR3 loop: CASSRPADTTDTQYF. The CDR3 DNA is TGTGCCAGTAGTAGACCTGCAGACACCACAGATACGCAGTATTTT.

The chain has TRBV28 and TRBJ2-7; 12 positions match TRBD2. CDR3 length: 15 amino acids. Germline V gene sequence: CDR1 MDHEN, CDR2 SYDVKM. J lost 7 bases, V lost 4 bases, and 8 bases had no gene match. CDR3 in DNA: TGTGCCAGCAGTTCGCCTAGCGGGAGGGCCTGGGAGCAGTACTTC. Translating it yields CASSSPSGRAWEQYF.

The rearrangement links TRBV29-1 to TRBJ2-1; tentatively, D is TRBD1 (6 bases). With 5 bases removed from V and 4 bases from J, the gap between germline ends came to 15 bases. CDR1 is SQVTM and CDR2 is ANQGSEA in the germline V gene. The CDR3 covers 14 residues. CDR3 bases: TGCAGCGTTCAGGGGTCCTCGCCTTACAATGAGCAGTTCTTC. The encoded protein is CSVQGSSPYNEQFF.

This chain connects TRBV9 to TRBJ2-2, with D tentatively TRBD2 (5 bases). The CDR3 spans 16 residues. The V and J ends lost 0 bases and 0 bases respectively, with 9 bases between them. CDR1 and CDR2 from the germline V gene are SGDLS and YYNGEE. The CDR3 nucleotides read TGTGCCAGCAGCGTAGTTTCTAGCCCGAACACCGGGGAGCTGTTTTTT. It yields the protein CASSVVSSPNTGELFF.

This clonotype was picked up many times. The V call is TRBV6-2 or TRBV6-3, the J call TRBJ2-6; 7 bases are shared with TRBD1. The germline V gene has CDR1 MNHEY and CDR2 SVGEGT. V was clipped by 5 bases and J by 0 bases; unmatched bases: 13. This CDR3 has 19 amino acids. This CDR3 reads CASSHTGQAPSSGANVLTF. CDR3 nucleotides: TGTGCCAGCAGTCACACCGGACAGGCCCCGAGCTCTGGGGCCAACGTCCTGACTTTC.

The chain carries TRBV30 and TRBJ1-2, with D maybe TRBD1 (5 bases). V lost 5 bases to trimming and J lost 4 bases, with 17 bases between them. Germline assignment: CDR1 GTSNPN and CDR2 SVGIG (reference sequence). This CDR3 comprises 14 residues. CDR3 sequence (DNA): TGTGCCTGGGTCCAGGGAGGGCGTACCTATGGCTACACCTTC. Its protein product is CAWVQGGRTYGYTF.

The CDR3 nucleotides read TGTGCCAGCAGCGTTCTAAATCATGGCAATCAGCCCCAGCATTTT. Its protein product is CASSVLNHGNQPQHF. The chain joins TRBV6-2 or TRBV6-3 to TRBJ1-5, with D uncertain. This CDR3 is built from 15 residues. From germline, CDR1 is MNHEY and CDR2 SVGEGT. Trimming took 6 bases from V and 2 from J, leaving 14 bases between them.

In its sample, this clonotype was seen a few times. The chain carries TRBV24-1 and TRBJ2-7, with D perhaps matching TRBD1 (5 bases). The CDR3 has 14 amino acids. Germline CDR1 reads KGHDR; CDR2 reads SFDVKD. V shed 4 bases and J shed 5 bases, with 14 bases lying between them. CDR3 in amino acids: CATSDPIRAHEQYF. As DNA, the CDR3 is TGTGCCACCAGTGACCCGATCAGGGCCCACGAGCAGTACTTC.

This clonotype was found a few times. The chain carries TRBV7-9 and TRBJ1-6; D is unresolved. With 5 bases removed from V and 5 bases from J, the gap between germline ends came to 4 bases. Germline values: CDR1 SEHNR, CDR2 FQNEAQ (reference sequence). This CDR3 spans 12 amino acids. The CDR3 loop reads CASSHNNSPLHF. CDR3 in DNA: TGTGCCAGCAGCCACAATAATTCACCCCTCCACTTT. The full variable domain, rest sourced from reference TRBV7-9 and TRBJ1-6, is DTGVSQNPRHKITKRGQNVTFRCDPISEHNRLYWYRQTLGQGPEFLTYFQNEAQLEKSRLLSDRFSAERPKGSFSTLEIQRTEQGDSAMYLCASSHNNSPLHFGNGTRLTVT.

This clonotype was detected ten times or more. The CDR3 nucleotides are TGTGCCACCAGTGATACTCGACAGGGAAGATACGAGCAGTACTTC. Translating it yields CATSDTRQGRYEQYF. The chain couples TRBV24-1 to TRBJ2-7; 7 nucleotides agree with TRBD1. CDR3 length equals 15 residues. CDR1 KGHDR and CDR2 SFDVKD come from the germline V gene. The J segment lost 4 bases and the V segment lost 3 bases, leaving 8 bases of the junction unmatched.

This clonotype was found many times. The chain links TRBV20-1 to TRBJ2-7; 9 bases align to TRBD1. Germline assignment: CDR1 DFQATT and CDR2 SNEGSKA (reference sequence). This CDR3 is 15 amino acids long. The J segment lost 8 bases and the V segment lost 1 base, leaving 12 bases of the junction unmatched. The CDR3 DNA follows: TGCAGTGCTAGAGTAGTCGGGACAGGGCGATGGAAGCAGTACTTC. Translated, it gives CSARVVGTGRWKQYF.